A single sample is the source of the 26 T cell receptor beta chains below, sequenced in a study of blood T cell repertoires in COVID-19. Generated by immunoSEQ multiplex PCR, the TCRdb table keeps only in-frame clones and is missing some. Of more than 95,000 clones listed, 86% are singletons. Sequenced sample: peripheral blood. These receptors originate from a woman aged 55 to 70 in a cohort sampled during active or convalescent COVID-19.

This chain joins TRBV23-1 and TRBJ2-1; tentative D call: TRBD2 (6 bases). TRBV23-1 is filed as an ORF, its function uncertain. The CDR3 length is 13 residues. V shed 0 bases and J shed 9 bases, with 9 bases lying between them. CDR3 residues: CASSQSMGGEQFF. In DNA, the CDR3 is TGCGCCAGCAGTCAATCGATGGGGGGTGAGCAGTTCTTC.

The sample holds a few counts of this clone. The chain combines TRBV5-1 with TRBJ1-6; perhaps TRBD1 as D (6 bases). CDR1 is SGHRS, CDR2 YFSETQ, per germline. CDR3 size: 19 residues. Trimming took off 0 bases at V and 0 bases at J, with 16 bases between the two ends. The CDR3 DNA follows: TGCGCCAGCAGCTTGGGGCAGGACAGTTCGAGCTCCTATAATTCACCCCTCCACTTT. Its translation: CASSLGQDSSSSYNSPLHF.

This clone was found once. The chain links TRBV19 to TRBJ2-7; 7 nucleotides match TRBD1. The CDR3 has 14 amino acids. Germline values: CDR1 LNHDA, CDR2 SQIVND (reference sequence). With V trimmed by 2 bases and J by 6 bases, 7 bases remained unmatched. The CDR3 reads CASSIQYRGSEQYF. DNA for the CDR3: TGTGCCAGTAGTATACAATACAGGGGCAGCGAGCAGTACTTC.

The chain joins TRBV30 to TRBJ1-2, with 7 bases fitting TRBD1. The CDR3 consists of 14 residues. The V gene end was trimmed by 5 bases and the J gene end by 6 bases; junction bases not matched to a gene: 12. CDR1 is GTSNPN and CDR2 is SVGIG in the germline V gene (reference sequence). CDR3 bases: TGTGCCTGGTGGAACCCAGGGGGTAGGCATGGCTACACCTTC. Protein product: CAWWNPGGRHGYTF.

The chain recombines TRBV15 with TRBJ1-1, with D maybe TRBD1 (5 bases). The CDR3 has 15 residues. The V end was cut by 0 bases, the J end by 6 bases, with 14 bases between. CDR1 LNHNV and CDR2 YYDKDF come from the germline V gene (reference sequence). This CDR3 is CATSREGGGLAEAFF. CDR3 in DNA: TGTGCCACCAGCAGAGAGGGGGGAGGTCTGGCTGAAGCTTTCTTT.

The gene calls are TRBV30 and TRBJ1-5, with D tentatively TRBD1 (6 bases). Between the trimmed V and J ends, which lost 2 bases and 7 bases, there was a span of 15 bases. Per the germline V gene, CDR1 is GTSNPN and CDR2 is SVGIG (reference sequence). The CDR3 covers 14 residues. CDR3 protein: CAWSFPGVGQPQHF. CDR3 in DNA: TGTGCCTGGAGTTTCCCAGGGGTCGGACAGCCCCAGCATTTT.

The CDR3 protein is CASSDMGREGSQPQHF. DNA for the CDR3: TGTGCCAGCAGTGATATGGGGAGGGAGGGGAGTCAGCCCCAGCATTTT. This rearrangement joins TRBV6-1 to TRBJ1-5, with a tentative D call TRBD1 (5 bases). V was trimmed by 3 bases and J by 6 bases, leaving 18 bases between them. The CDR3 loop spans 16 amino acids. The V gene's germline CDR1 is MNHNS and CDR2 SASEGT.

The V and J genes are TRBV7-2 and TRBJ2-1; 8 bases align to TRBD1. From germline, CDR1 is SGHTA and CDR2 FQGNSA. The V and J ends lost 2 bases and 5 bases, in that order; junction bases with no gene match: 5. The CDR3 consists of 15 residues. This CDR3 is CASSLQTGVDNEQFF. CDR3 in DNA: TGTGCCAGCAGCTTACAGACAGGGGTTGACAATGAGCAGTTCTTC.

The rearrangement links TRBV7-3 to TRBJ2-7; no definite D call. Germline V gene data show CDR1 as SGHTA and CDR2 as FQGTGA. Trimming cost V 4 bases and J 1 base, with 5 bases left between them. This CDR3 has 12 residues. The CDR3 is CASSSTSYEQYF. The CDR3 DNA is TGTGCCAGCAGCTCTACGTCCTACGAGCAGTACTTC.

This chain links TRBV5-1 with TRBJ2-5, with 7 bases fitting TRBD1. The CDR3 contains 13 residues. V lost 4 bases, J lost 5 bases, and 5 bases stayed unmatched. Germline V gene sequence: CDR1 SGHRS, CDR2 YFSETQ. The CDR3 is CASSQTGWETQYF. The CDR3 nucleotides are TGCGCCAGCAGCCAGACAGGGTGGGAGACCCAGTACTTC. Complete variable domain (other parts from reference TRBV5-1 and TRBJ2-5): KAGVTQTPRYLIKTRGQQVTLSCSPISGHRSVSWYQQTPGQGLQFLFEYFSETQRNKGNFPGRFSGRQFSNSRSEMNVSTLELGDSALYLCASSQTGWETQYFGPGTRLLVL.

This sequence joins TRBV12-3 or TRBV12-4 and TRBJ1-6; 9 bases line up with TRBD1. The CDR3 runs to 13 residues. V was clipped by 6 bases and J by 12 bases; unmatched bases: 6. The CDR3 sequence is CASRSGQGLPLHF. The CDR3 nucleotides are TGTGCCAGCAGGTCAGGACAGGGGTTACCCCTCCACTTT.

V is TRBV11-2 and J is TRBJ1-6; tentative D call: TRBD1 (5 bases). The CDR3 spans 14 residues. V was pared by 3 bases and J by 8 bases, with 11 bases between. Germline V gene lookup returns CDR1 SGHAT and CDR2 FQNNGV. Here the CDR3 reads CASSFRVSDSPLHF. CDR3 nucleotides: TGTGCCAGCAGCTTCAGGGTTTCGGATTCACCCCTCCACTTT.

This clone was recorded once. V usage is TRBV7-3 and J usage is TRBJ2-1, with 10 nucleotides matching TRBD2. The germline gives CDR1 SGHTA, CDR2 FQGTGA. The V gene end was trimmed by 5 bases and the J gene end by 3 bases; junction bases not matched to a gene: 4. The CDR3 sequence is 15 residues long. CDR3 amino acids: CASSQRGGIYNEQFF. CDR3 DNA: TGTGCCAGCAGCCAGCGGGGGGGCATCTACAATGAGCAGTTCTTC.

The V call is TRBV7-8, the J call TRBJ2-3, with TRBD2 matching 9 bases. V lost 5 bases to trimming and J lost 2 bases; unmatched junction nucleotides: 8. Per germline, CDR1 SGHVS and CDR2 FQNEAQ. The CDR3 has 16 residues. The CDR3 DNA reads TGTGCCAGCAGCCAGACCGGGACTAGCTCCACAGATACGCAGTATTTT. Amino acid sequence: CASSQTGTSSTDTQYF. The whole variable domain, filled in from reference TRBV7-8 and TRBJ2-3, reads GAGVSQSPRYKVAKRGQDVALRCDPISGHVSLFWYQQALGQGPEFLTYFQNEAQLDKSGLPSDRFFAERPEGSVSTLKIQRTQQEDSAVYLCASSQTGTSSTDTQYFGPGTRLTVL.

The J gene is TRBJ2-1, the V gene TRBV7-3, with TRBD1 as a possible D gene (6 bases). Looked up from germline, CDR1 is SGHTA and CDR2 is FQGTGA. The CDR3 consists of 15 residues. Trimming shortened V by 4 bases and J by 0 bases, and 10 bases separated the two germline ends. For the CDR3, the DNA is TGTGCCAGCAGCTCAGGGGCCGGCTCCTACAATGAGCAGTTCTTC. As protein: CASSSGAGSYNEQFF.

The V gene is TRBV5-1, the J gene TRBJ2-3, with D unresolved. Germline V gives CDR1 SGHRS, CDR2 YFSETQ. V was clipped by 1 base and J by 6 bases, with 12 bases between them. The CDR3 totals 14 residues. CDR3 DNA: TGCGCCAGCAGCTTGTCGTCGAACTGGGATACGCAGTATTTT. Encoded protein: CASSLSSNWDTQYF.

The chain combines TRBV5-4 with TRBJ2-3; TRBD2 agrees at 10 bases. CDR3 length: 17 amino acids. The V segment lost 0 bases and the J segment 4 bases; nucleotides outside the gene matches: 8. Germline V gives CDR1 SGHNT, CDR2 YYREEE (reference sequence). The CDR3 nucleotides are TGTGCCAGCAGCTTGGGAGCTAGCGGGGGCATACCAGATACGCAGTATTTT. Translating it yields CASSLGASGGIPDTQYF.

V usage is TRBV25-1 and J usage is TRBJ1-6; 7 bases are a match to TRBD1. Germline trimming cut 1 base from V and 9 bases from J; bases unmatched to any gene: 6. The CDR3 consists of 15 residues. Germline V gives CDR1 MGHDK, CDR2 SYGVNS. In DNA form, the CDR3 reads TGTGCCAGCAGTGAATCGGGGCAGGGGGTTTCACCCCTCCACTTT. This sequence encodes CASSESGQGVSPLHF.

In this sample, this clone turned up once. V and J are TRBV12-3 or TRBV12-4 and TRBJ2-7; 7 bases agree with TRBD1. V gave up 5 bases and J gave up 7 bases; unmatched junction bases: 8. The CDR3 runs to 13 residues. The CDR3 reads CASSPQGSGEQYF. The CDR3 coding sequence is TGTGCCAGCAGTCCACAGGGGTCTGGAGAGCAGTACTTC.

This sequence joins TRBV11-2 and TRBJ2-1, with 15 bases matching TRBD2. From germline, CDR1 is SGHAT and CDR2 FQNNGV. This CDR3 is 19 amino acids long. The ends lost 4 bases at V and 9 bases at J; junction bases unmatched: 16. The CDR3 region has the DNA TGTGCCAGCAGCTCTACTCGGACTAGCGGGGGGGTGTTCCGTGGTGAGCAGTTCTTC. As protein: CASSSTRTSGGVFRGEQFF.

J is TRBJ2-1 and V is TRBV7-9; D is possibly TRBD2 (6 bases). Trimming shortened V by 5 bases and J by 4 bases, and 21 bases separated the two germline ends. Germline V gene sequence: CDR1 SEHNR, CDR2 FQNEAQ (reference sequence). The CDR3 runs 17 residues. The DNA of the CDR3 is TGTGCCAGCAGCAGTCTGGGGTGGGGGGAATCGTACAATGAGCAGTTCTTC. Amino acids: CASSSLGWGESYNEQFF.

The V gene is TRBV9, the J gene TRBJ2-6, with no clear D. In germline, CDR1 is SGDLS, CDR2 YYNGEE. The CDR3 has 17 amino acids. The V end was cut by 7 bases, the J end by 4 bases, with 21 bases between. The CDR3 DNA sequence: TGTGCCAGCTGGGCCCGGTCTGGCTATGTAGGGGCCAACGTCCTGACTTTC. Translated: CASWARSGYVGANVLTF.

The gene calls are TRBV18 and TRBJ1-6; D gene unclear. V was cut by 3 bases and J by 10 bases, with 16 bases left in between. Per the germline V gene, CDR1 is KGHSH and CDR2 is LQKENI. The CDR3 covers 15 residues. Written as DNA, the CDR3 is TGTGCCAGCTCACCCGCGGTGCGTGCTTGGTCACCCCTCCACTTT. Translating it yields CASSPAVRAWSPLHF. The whole variable domain, remainder taken from reference TRBV18 and TRBJ1-6, is NAGVMQNPRHLVRRRGQEARLRCSPMKGHSHVYWYRQLPEEGLKFMVYLQKENIIDESGMPKERFSAEFPKEGPSILRIQQVVRGDSAAYFCASSPAVRAWSPLHFGNGTRLTVT.

The chain links TRBV27 to TRBJ1-2, with D maybe TRBD1 (5 bases). Germline CDR1 MNHEY, CDR2 SMNVEV (reference sequence). This CDR3 comprises 14 residues. The ends were cut back, 1 base at V and 4 bases at J, with 10 bases in the middle. The CDR3 sequence: CASSLFAGPYGYTF. The CDR3 region has the DNA TGTGCCAGCAGTTTATTTGCAGGGCCCTATGGCTACACCTTC.

The chain recombines TRBV10-3 with TRBJ1-5; D remains unclear. V lost 5 bases, J lost 0 bases, and 11 bases lay in between. Germline V CDR1 and CDR2: ENHRY, SYGVKD. This CDR3 spans 15 amino acids. CDR3 DNA: TGTGCCATCAGTCCGGGGTGGGATAGCAATCAGCCCCAGCATTTT. It specifies CAISPGWDSNQPQHF.

V is TRBV7-9 and J is TRBJ1-2; TRBD1 aligns across 10 bases. Germline-derived CDR1 and CDR2 are SEHNR and FQNEAQ (reference sequence). The length of the CDR3 is 14 residues. Trimming removed 5 bases from V and 10 bases from J; junction bases left unmatched: 10. The CDR3 here is CASSPPGQGGIYTF. The CDR3, as DNA: TGTGCCAGCAGCCCCCCCGGACAGGGGGGGATCTACACCTTC.